Below are 30 T cell receptor beta chains sequenced from a single sample in a study of radiation and T cells in renal cell carcinoma (TCRdb year 2020). Sample time point, as interpreted from the label and publication: blood 2 weeks post-SBRT. The treatment or condition tag for this specimen amounts to: 15 Gy SBRT to primary tumor, nephrectomy 4 weeks later. Library prep was done by the immunoSEQ multiplex PCR assay. Held by TCRdb, this immuneACCESS table contains in-frame sequences only and omits some clones. Under half of the omission traces to an unresolved V gene where checked; the cause of the rest is unknown. The table for this sample lists 45,000 to 55,000 clones; more than 80% of them were counted only once. Roughly 30% of the sample goes to the ten largest clones. The specimen was blood, collected from a patient whose treatment included radiotherapy and nephrectomy. These receptor sequences come from a woman in her sixties or seventies with renal cell carcinoma.

The chain links TRBV4-2 to TRBJ1-3; 7 bases fit TRBD1. The CDR3 consists of 13 residues. V gave up 2 bases and J gave up 9 bases; unmatched junction bases: 4. Germline V CDR1 and CDR2: LGHNA, YNFKEQ. CDR3 in DNA: TGTGCCAGCAGCCAAAGCCGGGACAGCACCATATATTTT. Its protein product is CASSQSRDSTIYF.

The chain uses TRBV7-9 and TRBJ1-2; 8 nucleotides agree with TRBD1. The CDR3 length is 14 residues. Germline-derived CDR1 and CDR2 are SEHNR and FQNEAQ (reference sequence). Trimming cost V 5 bases and J 4 bases; bases outside gene matches: 6. In nucleotides, the CDR3 is TGTGCCAGCAGCCAAGGACAGGGCGGCTATGGCTACACCTTC. Its protein product is CASSQGQGGYGYTF. Based on the CDR3 plus reference TRBV7-9 and TRBJ1-2, the full variable domain is DTGVSQNPRHKITKRGQNVTFRCDPISEHNRLYWYRQTLGQGPEFLTYFQNEAQLEKSRLLSDRFSAERPKGSFSTLEIQRTEQGDSAMYLCASSQGQGGYGYTFGSGTRLTVV.

The chain links TRBV19 to TRBJ2-5; the match to TRBD2 covers 7 bases. Germline loops: CDR1 LNHDA, CDR2 SQIVND (reference sequence). This CDR3 spans 14 amino acids. Trimming cost V 3 bases and J 2 bases; bases outside gene matches: 3. CDR3: CASSIGLDQETQYF. The CDR3 DNA follows: TGTGCCAGTAGTATCGGACTAGATCAAGAGACCCAGTACTTC.

The chain combines TRBV5-1 with TRBJ2-1, with 8 bases lining up with TRBD2. Looked up from germline, CDR1 is SGHRS and CDR2 is YFSETQ. The V gene end was trimmed by 3 bases and the J gene end by 7 bases; junction bases not matched to a gene: 12. The CDR3 sequence is 16 residues long. The CDR3 DNA follows: TGCGCCAGCAGCTCGACCGGAATCCGGGGGGGGAATGAGCAGTTCTTC. Its protein product is CASSSTGIRGGNEQFF.

The CDR3 is CASTPGAGVNEQFF. Written as DNA, the CDR3 is TGTGCCAGCACCCCCGGGGCGGGAGTGAATGAGCAGTTCTTC. The V gene is TRBV11-2, the J gene TRBJ2-1; 7 nucleotides agree with TRBD2. V trimming: 7 bases; J trimming: 7 bases; junction bases outside the gene matches: 10. The V gene's germline CDR1 is SGHAT and CDR2 FQNNGV. CDR3 length: 14 residues.

The chain uses TRBV5-1 and TRBJ1-1, with D unclear. The V gene lost 0 bases and the J gene lost 8 bases, with 5 bases spanning the gap. The CDR3 has 11 residues. CDR1 and CDR2 from the germline V gene are SGHRS and YFSETQ. CDR3 in DNA: TGCGCCAGCAGCTTGGATTCAGAAGCTTTCTTT. Translating it yields CASSLDSEAFF.

In this sample, this clone turned up a few times. This CDR3 is also generated by other DNA sequences in the sample. The V call is TRBV7-9, the J call TRBJ1-5; TRBD1 matches at 12 bases. Losses at the gene ends were 4 bases for V and 5 bases for J; bases not matched to a gene: 3. This CDR3 has 15 amino acids. In germline, CDR1 is SEHNR, CDR2 FQNEAQ (reference sequence). CDR3 bases: TGTGCCAGCAGCTCTGGGACAGGGGGCGATCAGCCCCAGCATTTT. This translates into CASSSGTGGDQPQHF.

The V call is TRBV6-6, the J call TRBJ1-1; D gene ambiguous. V lost 6 bases and J 11 bases, leaving 19 bases between the germline ends. This CDR3 region has 13 residues. Germline assignment: CDR1 MNHNY and CDR2 SVGAGI (reference sequence). The CDR3 spells CASSTGRGVGAFF. Here the CDR3 DNA reads TGTGCCAGCAGCACCGGGCGAGGCGTGGGCGCTTTCTTT.

The gene calls are TRBV6-5 and TRBJ1-2, with 9 bases matching TRBD1. The CDR3 spans 14 residues. In germline, CDR1 is MNHEY, CDR2 SVGAGI. J was trimmed by 8 bases and V by 0 bases; bases with no gene match: 4. As DNA, the CDR3 is TGTGCCAGCAGTTACTCAGACAGGGGGGACGGCTACACCTTC. It specifies CASSYSDRGDGYTF.

J is TRBJ2-1 and V is TRBV7-2; a possible D gene is TRBD2 (7 bases). Per germline, CDR1 SGHTA and CDR2 FQGNSA. The CDR3 loop spans 14 amino acids. Trimming removed 4 bases from V and 5 bases from J, with 12 bases in between. The DNA of the CDR3 is TGTGCCAGCAGCTCATACGGGGGGCACAATGAGCAGTTCTTC. This sequence encodes CASSSYGGHNEQFF.

The rearrangement links TRBV4-1 to TRBJ2-4; a weak D match, TRBD2 (6 bases). Germline-derived CDR1 and CDR2 are MGHRA and YSYEKL. The CDR3 has 15 residues. With 3 bases removed from V and 0 bases from J, the gap between germline ends came to 9 bases. CDR3 DNA: TGCGCCAGCAGCCATCCGGGACTAGCCAAAAACATTCAGTACTTC. It specifies CASSHPGLAKNIQYF.

The J gene is TRBJ1-2, the V gene TRBV6-6, with D uncertain. Trimming took off 6 bases at V and 1 base at J, with 9 bases between the two ends. The CDR3 runs to 13 residues. Germline lookup yields CDR1 MNHNY and CDR2 SVGAGI (reference sequence). Here the CDR3 reads CASSPTDNYGYTF. CDR3 coding DNA: TGTGCCAGCAGCCCGACGGATAACTATGGCTACACCTTC.

This chain links TRBV18 with TRBJ2-2, with D unresolved. CDR3 size: 15 residues. The V end was cut by 5 bases, the J end by 1 base, with 11 bases between. The V gene's germline CDR1 is KGHSH and CDR2 LQKENI. CDR3 region: CASSSFTVNTGELFF. CDR3 nucleotide sequence: TGTGCCAGCTCATCTTTCACAGTGAACACCGGGGAGCTGTTTTTT.

This clone was recorded once. The CDR3 loop is CASSKSTGATPTGELFF. The CDR3 nucleotides read TGTGCCAGCAGCAAGAGTACCGGGGCGACGCCCACCGGGGAGCTGTTTTTT. This sequence joins TRBV21-1 and TRBJ2-2. TRBV21-1 is an annotated pseudogene. This CDR3 has 17 amino acids.

The rearrangement links TRBV7-9 to TRBJ2-7; 8 nucleotides align to TRBD1. Germline V CDR1 and CDR2: SEHNR, FQNEAQ (reference sequence). The junction had 6 bases not matched to a gene; V was cut back by 4 bases and J by 4 bases. The CDR3 loop spans 14 amino acids. Here the CDR3 DNA reads TGTGCCAGCAGCTCGACAGGGGTGGGGTACGAGCAGTACTTC. Protein: CASSSTGVGYEQYF.

The gene calls are TRBV27 and TRBJ2-1, with 11 bases identical to TRBD2. The CDR3 is 15 amino acids. Germline V CDR1 and CDR2: MNHEY, SMNVEV (reference sequence). Trimming removed 0 bases from V and 9 bases from J; junction bases left unmatched: 4. This CDR3 reads CASSLSSGRAFEQFF. In DNA form, the CDR3 reads TGTGCCAGCAGTTTATCTAGCGGGAGGGCCTTTGAGCAGTTCTTC.

This chain links TRBV9 with TRBJ2-5; 10 nucleotides align to TRBD2. Trimming took 3 bases from V and 6 from J; bases not matched to a gene: 14. The CDR3 consists of 17 residues. The germline V gene encodes CDR1 SGDLS and CDR2 YYNGEE. The CDR3 DNA follows: TGTGCCAGCAGCGCCCACGATCTAGCGGGAGTGGGGCAGACCCAGTACTTC. As protein: CASSAHDLAGVGQTQYF.

The genes are TRBV7-2 and TRBJ2-5; TRBD2 matches 10 bases. This CDR3 spans 17 amino acids. Germline loops: CDR1 SGHTA, CDR2 FQGNSA. With 6 bases clipped from V and 5 bases from J, the junction kept 15 bases outside the gene matches. CDR3 in amino acids: CASRGTSDNAWGETQYF. CDR3 in DNA: TGTGCCAGCAGGGGGACTAGCGATAACGCCTGGGGGGAGACCCAGTACTTC.

V usage is TRBV27 and J usage is TRBJ1-5, with 7 bases fitting TRBD1. The ends lost 6 bases at V and 3 bases at J; junction bases unmatched: 8. Germline V CDR1 and CDR2: MNHEY, SMNVEV (reference sequence). The CDR3 consists of 15 residues. The CDR3 nucleotides are TGTGCCAGCAGCCCGGACAGGCCCCTCAATCAGCCCCAGCATTTT. Translated: CASSPDRPLNQPQHF.

The chain carries TRBV10-2 and TRBJ1-5; D is ambiguous. The V end lost 2 bases, the J end lost 4 bases, and 9 bases lay between the germline ends. The germline CDR1 and CDR2 sequences are WSHSY and SAAADI. The CDR3 has 14 residues. The CDR3 here is CASSEVRINQPQHF. CDR3 nucleotides: TGCGCCAGCAGTGAGGTTCGGATAAATCAGCCCCAGCATTTT.

This clone was found once. The rearrangement joins TRBV29-1 to TRBJ1-2, with 7 bases lining up with TRBD1. This CDR3 is built from 13 residues. Losses at the gene ends were 1 base for V and 5 bases for J; bases not matched to a gene: 4. Germline CDR1 reads SQVTM; CDR2 reads ANQGSEA. The CDR3 is CSVEGLQGYGYTF. The CDR3 region has the DNA TGCAGCGTTGAAGGTTTACAGGGGTATGGCTACACCTTC.

The gene calls are TRBV30 and TRBJ2-7; D uncertain. The V gene's germline CDR1 is GTSNPN and CDR2 SVGIG (reference sequence). This CDR3 has 12 residues. Trimming pared 1 base from V and 5 bases from J, leaving 9 bases between. The CDR3 protein is CAWSDSRDEQYF. CDR3 nucleotide sequence: TGTGCCTGGAGTGATAGCCGAGACGAGCAGTACTTC.

The sample holds one count of this clone. The CDR3 sequence: CASSTGLDHEQFF. CDR3 sequence (DNA): TGTGCCAGCAGCACAGGACTAGACCATGAGCAGTTCTTC. The chain couples TRBV7-3 to TRBJ2-1; TRBD2 aligns across 7 bases. The CDR3 totals 13 residues. CDR1 and CDR2 from the germline V gene are SGHTA and FQGTGA. The V segment lost 5 bases and the J segment 8 bases; nucleotides outside the gene matches: 6.

To note about this clone: Other DNA sequences in the same sample also yield this CDR3. The chain has TRBV9 and TRBJ2-1, with a weak D call TRBD2 (6 bases). CDR1 and CDR2 (germline): SGDLS, YYNGEE. This CDR3 region has 15 residues. Trimming pared 0 bases from V and 4 bases from J, leaving 11 bases between. The CDR3 is CASSVAGTEYNEQFF. In nucleotides, the CDR3 is TGTGCCAGCAGCGTAGCCGGGACTGAATACAATGAGCAGTTCTTC.

The chain carries TRBV16 and TRBJ1-1; the D gene is possibly TRBD1 (5 bases). Looked up from germline, CDR1 is KGHSY and CDR2 is FQNENV. CDR3 size: 17 residues. Trimming stripped 0 bases from V and 4 bases from J, with 18 bases between. Here the CDR3 reads CASSQSQAFGGTTEAFF. The CDR3 region has the DNA TGTGCCAGCAGCCAATCGCAAGCGTTTGGGGGGACCACTGAAGCTTTCTTT. The variable domain in full, with the rest retrieved from reference TRBV16 and TRBJ1-1, is GEEVAQTPKHLVRGEGQKAKLYCAPIKGHSYVFWYQQVLKNEFKFLISFQNENVFDETGMPKERFSAKCLPNSPCSLEIQATKLEDSAVYFCASSQSQAFGGTTEAFFGQGTRLTVV.

This sequence joins TRBV10-1 and TRBJ2-5; D perhaps matches TRBD1 (7 bases). The CDR3 is 15 amino acids. Germline CDR1 and CDR2: WNHNN and SYGVQD (reference sequence). V lost 4 bases and J 2 bases, leaving 14 bases between the germline ends. The CDR3 nucleotides are TGCGCCAGCAGTGCTTACAGGGGAGGTCAAGAGACCCAGTACTTC. Translated: CASSAYRGGQETQYF.

The chain couples TRBV4-2 to TRBJ2-2; D might be TRBD2 (6 bases). The V end lost 1 base, the J end lost 4 bases, and 10 bases lay between the germline ends. The CDR3 has 15 residues. Looked up from germline, CDR1 is LGHNA and CDR2 is YNFKEQ. This chain's CDR3 is CASSQGGTFTGELFF. In DNA form, the CDR3 reads TGTGCCAGCAGCCAAGGGGGGACTTTCACCGGGGAGCTGTTTTTT.

This chain connects TRBV2 to TRBJ2-7; TRBD2 matches at 14 bases. With V trimmed by 7 bases and J by 5 bases, 4 bases remained unmatched. Germline-derived CDR1 and CDR2 are SNHLY and FYNNEI. The CDR3 covers 14 residues. CDR3 loop: CASTPGLAGDEQYF. In DNA, the CDR3 is TGTGCCAGCACCCCGGGACTAGCGGGAGACGAGCAGTACTTC.

The chain joins TRBV30 to TRBJ2-7; 7 bases line up with TRBD2. The CDR3 runs to 13 residues. V lost 4 bases to trimming and J lost 7 bases; unmatched junction nucleotides: 10. Germline CDR1 reads GTSNPN; CDR2 reads SVGIG (reference sequence). DNA for the CDR3: TGTGCCTGGATTAGCGGGTACGTGGGGGAGCAGTACTTC. Translation gives CAWISGYVGEQYF.

This chain connects TRBV5-4 to TRBJ1-1; possibly TRBD1 for D (5 bases). The V end lost 5 bases, the J end lost 0 bases, and 14 bases lay between the germline ends. The CDR3 contains 15 residues. Germline V gene data show CDR1 as SGHNT and CDR2 as YYREEE (reference sequence). CDR3 sequence reads: CASSRSGLMNTEAFF. The CDR3 bases are TGTGCCAGCAGTCGATCGGGACTCATGAACACTGAAGCTTTCTTT. The variable domain in full, with the rest retrieved from reference TRBV5-4 and TRBJ1-1, is ETGVTQSPTHLIKTRGQQVTLRCSSQSGHNTVSWYQQALGQGPQFIFQYYREEENGRGNFPPRFSGLQFPNYSSELNVNALELDDSALYLCASSRSGLMNTEAFFGQGTRLTVV.